The source of this TCR beta chain is a study of post-analysis software for immune sequencing data. General study results and limits: When patients were compared with controls, four to six TRBV segments were more frequent, TRBV5-6, TRBV5-1 and TRBV20-1 among them. Those samples that were prepared in the same batch co-clustered strongly by F measure.

The CDR3 runs 13 residues. In germline, CDR1 is LGHNT, CDR2 FRNRAP. The sample holds one count of this clonotype. Its antigen is still unknown. The authors incorporated unique molecular identifiers into the TCR beta cDNA libraries. About 500,000 cDNA molecules came from about 1 to 10 million T cells. One entry per CDR3 protein results from TCRdb running MiXCR on the PCR reads. The sample contains 700,000 to 900,000 distinct CDR3 sequences, about 43% of which appear only once. This TCR was sampled from a girl aged 5 to 17 with multiple sclerosis. Material for sequencing was blood. The rearrangement joins TRBV12-5 to TRBJ2-4; 7 bases map to TRBD2. The last part of the DNA fits TRBJ2-7 better; the J call may be wrong. The CDR3 DNA is TGTGCTAGTGGTCCAGCGTCGGGAGGCGAGCAGTACTTC. Translating gives CASGPASGGEQYF.